The clone carrying this T cell receptor beta chain occurred a few times. V was clipped by 6 bases and J by 1 base, with 13 bases between them. The CDR3 totals 15 residues. CDR1 is SEHNR, CDR2 FQNEAQ, per germline (reference sequence). The sample originates from a study of T-cell memory formation after mild COVID-19. Each CDR3 protein is one row after TCRdb ran MiXCR on the 5' RACE reads. Among a few hundred thousand distinct CDR3 sequences listed, more than 20% were seen once. The material sequenced was PBMCs or a T cell subset sorted from them (not recorded which). The chain joins TRBV7-9 to TRBJ2-1, with D tentatively TRBD2 (6 bases). The receptor was isolated from an adult woman who had mild COVID-19 (a few samples of this study predate the infection). Cell type and time point are not known. The chain's CDR3 is CASSSAGRSYNEQFF. The DNA of the CDR3 is TGTGCCAGCAGTTCTGCAGGGAGGTCCTACAATGAGCAGTTCTTC.